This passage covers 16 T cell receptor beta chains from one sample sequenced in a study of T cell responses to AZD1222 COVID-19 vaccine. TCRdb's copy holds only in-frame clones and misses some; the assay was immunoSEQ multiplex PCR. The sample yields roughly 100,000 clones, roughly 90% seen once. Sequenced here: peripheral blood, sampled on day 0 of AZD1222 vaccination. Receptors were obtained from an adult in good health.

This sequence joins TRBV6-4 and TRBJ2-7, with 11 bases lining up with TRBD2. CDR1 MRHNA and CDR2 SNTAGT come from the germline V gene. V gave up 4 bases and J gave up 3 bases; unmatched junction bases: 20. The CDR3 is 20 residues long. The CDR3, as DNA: TGTGCCAGCAGTGCAGACAGGGGGACTAGCGGTTCACCTTGTTACTACGAGCAGTACTTC. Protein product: CASSADRGTSGSPCYYEQYF.

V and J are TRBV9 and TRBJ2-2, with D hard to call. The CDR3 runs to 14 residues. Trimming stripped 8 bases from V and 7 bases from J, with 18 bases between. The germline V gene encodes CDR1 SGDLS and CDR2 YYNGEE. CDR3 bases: TGTGCCAGTGGACCTCGTGGGGAAGGCGGGGAGCTGTTTTTT. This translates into CASGPRGEGGELFF.

The CDR3 reads CASSLEATSYNEQFF. The CDR3 coding sequence is TGCGCCAGCAGCTTGGAGGCGACCTCCTACAATGAGCAGTTCTTC. The chain joins TRBV5-1 to TRBJ2-1, with D hard to call. Germline CDR1 is SGHRS and CDR2 is YFSETQ. The V end lost 0 bases, the J end lost 0 bases, and 7 bases lay between the germline ends. The CDR3 contains 15 residues. The full variable domain, rest sourced from reference TRBV5-1 and TRBJ2-1, is KAGVTQTPRYLIKTRGQQVTLSCSPISGHRSVSWYQQTPGQGLQFLFEYFSETQRNKGNFPGRFSGRQFSNSRSEMNVSTLELGDSALYLCASSLEATSYNEQFFGPGTRLTVL.

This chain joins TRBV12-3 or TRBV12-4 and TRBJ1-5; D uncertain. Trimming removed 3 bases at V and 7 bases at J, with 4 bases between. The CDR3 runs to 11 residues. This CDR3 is CASSLGQPQHF. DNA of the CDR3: TGTGCCAGCAGTTTGGGGCAGCCCCAGCATTTT.

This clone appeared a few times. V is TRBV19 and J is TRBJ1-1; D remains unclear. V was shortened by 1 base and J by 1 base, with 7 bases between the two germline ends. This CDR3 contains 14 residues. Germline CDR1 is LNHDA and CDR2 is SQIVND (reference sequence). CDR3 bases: TGTGCCAGTAGTATAGGTTCCCGGAACACTGAAGCTTTCTTT. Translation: CASSIGSRNTEAFF. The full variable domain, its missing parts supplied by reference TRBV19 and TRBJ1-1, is DGGITQSPKYLFRKEGQNVTLSCEQNLNHDAMYWYRQDPGQGLRLIYYSQIVNDFQKGDIAEGYSVSREKKESFPLTVTSAQKNPTAFYLCASSIGSRNTEAFFGQGTRLTVV.

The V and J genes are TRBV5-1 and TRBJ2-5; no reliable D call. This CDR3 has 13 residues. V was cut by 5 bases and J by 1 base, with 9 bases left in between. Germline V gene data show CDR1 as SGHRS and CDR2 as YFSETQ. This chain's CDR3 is CASSWAPQETQYF. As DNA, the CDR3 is TGCGCCAGCAGTTGGGCCCCCCAAGAGACCCAGTACTTC.

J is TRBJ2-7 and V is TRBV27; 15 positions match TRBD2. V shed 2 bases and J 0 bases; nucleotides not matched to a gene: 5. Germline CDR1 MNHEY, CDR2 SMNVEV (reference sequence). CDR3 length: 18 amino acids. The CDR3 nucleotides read TGTGCCAGCAGTTTAAGGACTAGCGGGAGGGATAGCTCCTACGAGCAGTACTTC. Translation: CASSLRTSGRDSSYEQYF.

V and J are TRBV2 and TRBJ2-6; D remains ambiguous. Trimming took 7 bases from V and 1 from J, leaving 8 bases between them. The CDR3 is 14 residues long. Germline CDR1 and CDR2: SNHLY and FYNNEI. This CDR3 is CASKQISGANVLTF. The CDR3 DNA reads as TGTGCCAGCAAACAGATTTCTGGGGCCAACGTCCTGACTTTC. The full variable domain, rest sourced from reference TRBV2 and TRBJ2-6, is EPEVTQTPSHQVTQMGQEVILRCVPISNHLYFYWYRQILGQKVEFLVSFYNNEISEKSEIFDDQFSVERPDGSNFTLKIRSTKLEDSAMYFCASKQISGANVLTFGAGSRLTVL.

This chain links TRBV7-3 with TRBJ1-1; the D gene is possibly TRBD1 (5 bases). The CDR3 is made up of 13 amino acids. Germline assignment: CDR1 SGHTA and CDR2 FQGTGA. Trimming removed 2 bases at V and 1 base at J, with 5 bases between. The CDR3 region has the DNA TGTGCCAGCAGCTTACAGGGGAACACTGAAGCTTTCTTT. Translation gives CASSLQGNTEAFF.

The CDR3 DNA is TGTGCCAGCGGAGGACGGGGACAGGAGCAGTTCTTC. Protein: CASGGRGQEQFF. The chain recombines TRBV7-9 with TRBJ2-1; TRBD1 aligns across 7 bases. CDR1 is SEHNR and CDR2 is FQNEAQ in the germline V gene (reference sequence). The CDR3 consists of 12 residues. V shed 8 bases, J shed 10 bases, and the junction held 8 bases outside the gene matches. Combining the CDR3 with reference TRBV7-9 and TRBJ2-1 gives the whole variable domain DTGVSQNPRHKITKRGQNVTFRCDPISEHNRLYWYRQTLGQGPEFLTYFQNEAQLEKSRLLSDRFSAERPKGSFSTLEIQRTEQGDSAMYLCASGGRGQEQFFGPGTRLTVL.

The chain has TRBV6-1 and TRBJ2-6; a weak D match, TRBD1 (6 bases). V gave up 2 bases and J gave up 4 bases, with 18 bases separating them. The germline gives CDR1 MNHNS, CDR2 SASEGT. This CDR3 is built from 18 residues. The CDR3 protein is CASSEWYRVGSGANVLTF. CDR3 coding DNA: TGTGCCAGCAGTGAATGGTACAGGGTCGGGTCCGGGGCCAACGTCCTGACTTTC.

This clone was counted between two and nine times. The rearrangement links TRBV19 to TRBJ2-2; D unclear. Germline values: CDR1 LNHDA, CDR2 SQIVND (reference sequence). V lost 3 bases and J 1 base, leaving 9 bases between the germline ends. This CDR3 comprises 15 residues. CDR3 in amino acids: CASSIMTLNTGELFF. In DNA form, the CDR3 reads TGTGCCAGTAGTATCATGACGCTGAACACCGGGGAGCTGTTTTTT.

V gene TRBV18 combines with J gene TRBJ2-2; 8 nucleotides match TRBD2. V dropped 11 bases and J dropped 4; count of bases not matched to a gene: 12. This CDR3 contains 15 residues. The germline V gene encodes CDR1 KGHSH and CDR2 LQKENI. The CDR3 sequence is CASFEAGEFTGELFF. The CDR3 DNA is TGTGCCTCTTTTGAAGCGGGAGAGTTCACCGGGGAGCTGTTTTTT.

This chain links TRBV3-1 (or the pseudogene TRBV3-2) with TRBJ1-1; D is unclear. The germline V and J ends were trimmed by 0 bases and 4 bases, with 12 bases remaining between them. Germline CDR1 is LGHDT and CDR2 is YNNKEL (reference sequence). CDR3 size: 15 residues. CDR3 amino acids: CASSQDPLGGTEAFF. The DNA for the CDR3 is TGTGCCAGCAGCCAAGATCCGCTGGGTGGCACTGAAGCTTTCTTT.

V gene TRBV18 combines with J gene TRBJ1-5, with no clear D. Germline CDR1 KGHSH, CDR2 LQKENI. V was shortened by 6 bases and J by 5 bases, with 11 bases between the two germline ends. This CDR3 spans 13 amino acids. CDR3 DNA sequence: TGTGCCAGCTCCCTCGGGCCAGATCAGCCCCAGCATTTT. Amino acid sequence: CASSLGPDQPQHF.

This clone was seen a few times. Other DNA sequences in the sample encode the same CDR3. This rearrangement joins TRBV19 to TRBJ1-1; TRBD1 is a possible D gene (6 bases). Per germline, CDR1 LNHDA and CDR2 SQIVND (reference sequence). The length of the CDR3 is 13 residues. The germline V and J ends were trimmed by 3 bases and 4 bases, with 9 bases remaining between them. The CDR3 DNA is TGTGCCAGTAGTATTACCAGGGGCACTGAAGCTTTCTTT. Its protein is CASSITRGTEAFF.